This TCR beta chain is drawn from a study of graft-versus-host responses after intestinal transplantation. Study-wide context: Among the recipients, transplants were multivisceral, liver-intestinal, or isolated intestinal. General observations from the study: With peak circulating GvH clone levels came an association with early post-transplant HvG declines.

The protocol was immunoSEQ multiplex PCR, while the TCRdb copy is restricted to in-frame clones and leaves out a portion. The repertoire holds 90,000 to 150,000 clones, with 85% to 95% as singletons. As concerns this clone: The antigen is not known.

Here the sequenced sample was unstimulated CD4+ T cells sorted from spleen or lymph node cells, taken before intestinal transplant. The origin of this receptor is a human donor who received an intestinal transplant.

In nucleotides, the CDR3 is TGTGCCAGCAGCCAAGATCGCAATCAGCCCCAGCATTTT. Amino acids: CASSQDRNQPQHF. This chain uses TRBV4-2 with TRBJ1-5; D is unresolved. V was trimmed by 0 bases and J by 2 bases, leaving 2 bases between them. The CDR3 totals 13 residues. Germline CDR1 reads LGHNA; CDR2 reads YNFKEQ.